A single sample is the source of the 27 T cell receptor beta chains below, sequenced in a study of breast tumors, draining lymph nodes, adjacent tissues. The lymph nodes were axillary draining lymph nodes from breast cancer patients. One entry per CDR3 protein results from TCRdb running MiXCR on the multiplex PCR reads. This sample has around 140,000 distinct CDR3 sequences; around 20% occur once, and the top ten carry under 3%. The specimen sequenced was axillary lymph node tissue. These receptors originate from a female donor with breast cancer. Some clones in this sample may be carry-over from other donors' samples.

This clonotype was picked up many times. The chain combines TRBV29-1 with TRBJ2-3, with 7 positions matching TRBD2. Trimming cost V 4 bases and J 6 bases; bases outside gene matches: 10. CDR3 length equals 14 residues. Germline CDR1 SQVTM, CDR2 ANQGSEA. Written as DNA, the CDR3 is TGCAGCGTTGTGATAGCGGGTGGGGTGGATACGCAGTATTTT. Translation: CSVVIAGGVDTQYF.

This clonotype has only a few counts. This chain uses TRBV27 with TRBJ1-6; no reliable D call. Per germline, CDR1 MNHEY and CDR2 SMNVEV (reference sequence). V lost 1 base to trimming and J lost 10 bases, with 11 bases between them. The CDR3 extends over 14 amino acids. CDR3 in amino acids: CASSLLPGQSPLHF. The CDR3 region has the DNA TGTGCCAGCAGTTTATTACCTGGGCAATCACCCCTCCACTTT.

This clonotype was counted ten times or more. The genes are TRBV6-1 and TRBJ1-6; D is unclear. CDR3 length: 13 residues. Germline lookup yields CDR1 MNHNS and CDR2 SASEGT. Trimming pared 6 bases from V and 7 bases from J, leaving 10 bases between. CDR3: CASSPDPNSPLHF. CDR3 DNA: TGTGCCAGCAGCCCGGACCCCAATTCACCCCTCCACTTT.

This clonotype was picked up many times. The chain recombines TRBV20-1 with TRBJ2-5; TRBD2 agrees at 8 bases. Germline lookup yields CDR1 DFQATT and CDR2 SNEGSKA (reference sequence). This CDR3 comprises 16 residues. Unmatched junction bases numbered 14, after V lost 4 bases and J lost 4 bases. This chain's CDR3 is CSATNPIAGRRETQYF. CDR3 in DNA: TGCAGTGCTACTAATCCCATAGCGGGAAGAAGAGAGACCCAGTACTTC.

This clonotype was recorded at least ten times. The genes are TRBV5-1 and TRBJ2-1; the match to TRBD2 covers 11 bases. Trimming took 1 base from V and 10 from J; bases not matched to a gene: 7. Germline CDR1 reads SGHRS; CDR2 reads YFSETQ. There are 15 residues in the CDR3. The CDR3 is CASSLPLAGGSEQFF. The CDR3 DNA follows: TGCGCCAGCAGCTTGCCGCTAGCGGGGGGCTCGGAGCAGTTCTTC.

The sample holds many counts of this clonotype. The chain has TRBV3-1 and TRBJ2-5; 8 positions match TRBD2. The CDR3 is 15 residues long. Germline trimming cut 4 bases from V and 9 bases from J; bases unmatched to any gene: 13. Germline CDR1 reads LGHDT; CDR2 reads YNNKEL (reference sequence). CDR3 sequence reads: CASSPSGLVTGAQYF. The CDR3 DNA sequence: TGTGCCAGCAGCCCATCGGGACTAGTCACGGGGGCCCAGTACTTC.

This clonotype has ten or more counts. The chain recombines TRBV5-6 with TRBJ1-5; D remains unclear. CDR3 length: 14 amino acids. Trimming stripped 3 bases from V and 3 bases from J, with 10 bases between. Germline CDR1 SGHDT, CDR2 YYEEEE. CDR3 amino acids: CASSSLGSNQPQHF. The DNA of the CDR3 is TGTGCCAGCAGCTCCTTAGGATCCAATCAGCCCCAGCATTTT.

This clonotype was detected ten times or more. The V gene is TRBV20-1, the J gene TRBJ2-3, with 12 nucleotides matching TRBD2. Trimming removed 5 bases from V and 3 bases from J; junction bases left unmatched: 6. The CDR3 length is 15 residues. Germline V gene data show CDR1 as DFQATT and CDR2 as SNEGSKA (reference sequence). The CDR3 loop reads CSASPTSGRTDTQYF. DNA for the CDR3: TGCAGTGCTTCCCCGACTAGCGGGAGAACAGATACGCAGTATTTT.

Ten or more counts support this clonotype. The gene calls are TRBV4-3 and TRBJ2-3, with TRBD1 identical over 10 bases. V lost 0 bases, J lost 0 bases, and 6 bases stayed unmatched. The CDR3 contains 18 residues. Per germline, CDR1 LGHNA and CDR2 YSLEER. The CDR3 DNA follows: TGCGCCAGCAGCCAAGAGTTCCGACAGGGGGCAAGCACAGATACGCAGTATTTT. It translates to CASSQEFRQGASTDTQYF.

As concerns this clonotype: A much more abundant neighbour one base away suggests this may be a read error. The genes are TRBV19 and TRBJ1-3; 7 bases line up with TRBD1. The germline gives CDR1 LNHDA, CDR2 SQIVND (reference sequence). The length of the CDR3 is 17 residues. In DNA, the CDR3 is TGTGCCAGTAGTACGGGGACAGCTGGTCGGGGGGAAAACACCTTATATTTT. It translates to CASSTGTAGRGENTLYF.

This clonotype was seen at least ten times. The chain employs TRBV30 and TRBJ1-6, with D unclear. V was shortened by 0 bases and J by 10 bases, with 7 bases between the two germline ends. The CDR3 consists of 12 residues. CDR1 is GTSNPN and CDR2 is SVGIG in the germline V gene (reference sequence). The CDR3 is CAWSVRASPLHF. The DNA for the CDR3 is TGTGCCTGGAGTGTTCGTGCCTCACCCCTCCACTTT.

This clonotype came up many times. The chain links TRBV5-1 to TRBJ1-2; TRBD1 might be the D (5 bases). This CDR3 region has 12 residues. Germline V gene lookup returns CDR1 SGHRS and CDR2 YFSETQ. Between the trimmed V and J ends, which lost 0 bases and 7 bases, there was a span of 7 bases. CDR3 loop: CASSLVGVGYTF. Here the CDR3 DNA reads TGCGCCAGCAGCTTGGTGGGGGTTGGCTACACCTTC.

This clonotype has a count of ten or more. V gene TRBV6-1 combines with J gene TRBJ2-7; TRBD1 is a possible D gene (6 bases). Trimming removed 4 bases from V and 2 bases from J, with 18 bases in between. The CDR3 spans 16 residues. The V gene's germline CDR1 is MNHNS and CDR2 SASEGT. The CDR3 coding sequence is TGTGCCAGCAGTGCCGCGCAGGGGAGAAGTGCCTACGAGCAGTACTTC. Translated: CASSAAQGRSAYEQYF.

Points on this clonotype: A much larger clonotype is one base distant, so this may be a read error. Given the absence of the conserved phenylalanine or tryptophan at the CDR3 end, a read error is likely. The CDR3 DNA reads TGCAGTGCTAGAGGGAGAGGTTGGGCAGATACGCAGTATTCT. It yields the protein CSARGRGWADTQYS. This rearrangement joins TRBV20-1 to TRBJ2-3; D unresolved. There are 14 residues in the CDR3. Germline V gene data show CDR1 as DFQATT and CDR2 as SNEGSKA (reference sequence). Trimming pared 1 base from V and 4 bases from J, leaving 12 bases between.

There are many counts of this clonotype. DNA of the CDR3: TGTGCCAGCAGCCAAGACTTATACAATGAGCAGTTCTTC. Its protein is CASSQDLYNEQFF. The chain is built from TRBV3-1 and TRBJ2-1; no definite D call. CDR3 size: 13 residues. The V end lost 0 bases, the J end lost 4 bases, and 4 bases lay between the germline ends. Germline CDR1 is LGHDT and CDR2 is YNNKEL (reference sequence).

With respect to this clonotype: This could be a read error, since a much larger clone is one nucleotide away. The gene calls are TRBV11-2 and TRBJ2-7; the D is unclear. The CDR3 has 15 amino acids. Germline CDR1 and CDR2: SGHAT and FQNNGV. The DNA of the CDR3 is TGTGCCGGCAGCTTATCACCTGAGAGCTCCTACGAGCAGTACTTC. Translating it yields CAGSLSPESSYEQYF.

The chain employs TRBV2 and TRBJ1-5; D is possibly TRBD1 (5 bases). Trimming shortened V by 7 bases and J by 1 base, and 14 bases separated the two germline ends. Germline V gene data show CDR1 as SNHLY and CDR2 as FYNNEI. This CDR3 has 15 residues. The CDR3 DNA sequence: TGTGCCAGCAAGTATCGAGGGGACAGCAATCAGCCCCAGCATTTT. It specifies CASKYRGDSNQPQHF.

Ten or more counts support this clonotype. The CDR3 nucleotides are TGTGCCACCAGCAGAGATGGGGGGTCTATAGATACGCAGTATTTT. It translates to CATSRDGGSIDTQYF. The chain links TRBV15 to TRBJ2-3, with D perhaps matching TRBD2 (6 bases). From germline, CDR1 is LNHNV and CDR2 YYDKDF (reference sequence). The CDR3 sequence is 15 residues long. The V gene lost 0 bases and the J gene lost 5 bases, with 12 bases spanning the gap.

This clonotype occurred many times. The rearrangement joins TRBV30 to TRBJ1-3; unclear D gene. The ends were cut back, 4 bases at V and 0 bases at J, with 13 bases in the middle. Germline values: CDR1 GTSNPN, CDR2 SVGIG (reference sequence). The CDR3 consists of 15 residues. The CDR3 region is CAWTPRAASGNTIYF. CDR3 nucleotides: TGTGCCTGGACCCCAAGGGCCGCCTCTGGAAACACCATATATTTT.

In regard to this clonotype: A much larger clone lies one base from this, so it may be a read error. The chain uses TRBV19 and TRBJ2-7; TRBD2 aligns across 9 bases. With 5 bases clipped from V and 2 bases from J, the junction kept 4 bases outside the gene matches. Per the germline V gene, CDR1 is LNHDA and CDR2 is SQIVND (reference sequence). This CDR3 has 14 amino acids. The CDR3 sequence: CASSWLAGTYEQYF. CDR3 DNA sequence: TGTGCCAGTAGTTGGCTAGCGGGGACCTACGAGCAGTACTTC.

V usage is TRBV5-6 and J usage is TRBJ1-2; D remains unclear. The germline V gene has CDR1 SGHDT and CDR2 YYEEEE. The CDR3 length is 15 residues. V was clipped by 5 bases and J by 0 bases, with 14 bases between them. CDR3 sequence (DNA): TGTGCCAGCAGTCCATCCCGGACCTCTAACTATGGCTACACCTTC. Protein product: CASSPSRTSNYGYTF.

This clonotype was observed at least ten times. J is TRBJ2-1 and V is TRBV6-5, with 10 nucleotides matching TRBD1. The CDR3 consists of 14 residues. Germline V lookup: CDR1 MNHEY, CDR2 SVGAGI. V gave up 6 bases and J gave up 9 bases; unmatched junction bases: 8. CDR3 in amino acids: CASSTTGQGSEQFF. Here the CDR3 DNA reads TGTGCCAGCAGCACCACGGGACAGGGGAGTGAGCAGTTCTTC.

This clonotype appeared many times. The rearrangement uses TRBV5-4 and TRBJ2-5; TRBD2 matches at 10 bases. V lost 4 bases and J lost 1; bases outside the gene matches: 1. The CDR3 has 14 residues. CDR1 is SGHNT, CDR2 YYREEE, per germline (reference sequence). CDR3 DNA sequence: TGTGCCAGCAGCCTAGCGGGGGCCCAAGAGACCCAGTACTTC. Amino acids: CASSLAGAQETQYF.

This clonotype was found many times. The genes are TRBV3-1 and TRBJ2-3; the D is unclear. CDR1 and CDR2 from the germline V gene are LGHDT and YNNKEL (reference sequence). This CDR3 is built from 13 residues. With 0 bases removed from V and 6 bases from J, the gap between germline ends came to 7 bases. The CDR3 spells CASSQDLSDTQYF. In DNA form, the CDR3 reads TGTGCCAGCAGCCAAGATTTATCTGATACGCAGTATTTT.

Ten or more counts support this clonotype. The chain combines TRBV9 with TRBJ2-3; TRBD2 is a possible D gene (6 bases). This CDR3 has 18 amino acids. Trimming took 0 bases from V and 1 from J, leaving 18 bases between them. Germline CDR1 reads SGDLS; CDR2 reads YYNGEE. CDR3 region: CASSVGPLGVAGTDTQYF. CDR3 sequence (DNA): TGTGCCAGCAGCGTAGGTCCTTTGGGGGTAGCGGGCACAGATACGCAGTATTTT.

This clonotype was observed at least ten times. The rearrangement joins TRBV2 to TRBJ1-2; D not certain. Trimming stripped 4 bases from V and 4 bases from J, with 10 bases between. CDR1 is SNHLY, CDR2 FYNNEI, per germline. The CDR3 has 13 amino acids. The CDR3: CASSVRQAYGYTF. CDR3 nucleotide sequence: TGTGCCAGCAGTGTTCGGCAAGCCTATGGCTACACCTTC.

This clonotype was counted ten times or more. The J gene is TRBJ2-7, the V gene TRBV6-1; D call uncertain. V dropped 4 bases and J dropped 3 bases, with 13 bases sitting between them. The length of the CDR3 is 14 residues. Germline V gene data show CDR1 as MNHNS and CDR2 as SASEGT. CDR3 residues: CASSGLGGSYEQYF. As DNA, the CDR3 is TGTGCCAGCAGTGGACTCGGTGGAAGCTACGAGCAGTACTTC.